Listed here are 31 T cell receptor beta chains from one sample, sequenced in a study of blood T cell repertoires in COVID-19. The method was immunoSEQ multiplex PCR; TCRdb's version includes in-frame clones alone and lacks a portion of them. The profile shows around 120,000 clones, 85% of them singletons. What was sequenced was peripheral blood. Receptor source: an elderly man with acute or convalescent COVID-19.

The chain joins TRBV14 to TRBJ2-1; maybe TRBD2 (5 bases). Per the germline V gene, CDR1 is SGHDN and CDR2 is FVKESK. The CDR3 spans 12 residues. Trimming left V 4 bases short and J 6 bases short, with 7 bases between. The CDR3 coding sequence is TGTGCCAGCAGCCCGGGATTCAATGAGCAGTTCTTC. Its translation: CASSPGFNEQFF.

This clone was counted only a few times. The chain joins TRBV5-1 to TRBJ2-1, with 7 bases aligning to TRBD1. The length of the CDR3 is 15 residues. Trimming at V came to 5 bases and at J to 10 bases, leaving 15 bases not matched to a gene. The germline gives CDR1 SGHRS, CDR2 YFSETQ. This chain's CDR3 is CASSQGDTGNVEQFF. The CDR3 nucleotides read TGCGCCAGCAGTCAGGGGGACACGGGTAATGTGGAGCAGTTCTTC. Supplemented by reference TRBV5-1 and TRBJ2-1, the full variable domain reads KAGVTQTPRYLIKTRGQQVTLSCSPISGHRSVSWYQQTPGQGLQFLFEYFSETQRNKGNFPGRFSGRQFSNSRSEMNVSTLELGDSALYLCASSQGDTGNVEQFFGPGTRLTVL.

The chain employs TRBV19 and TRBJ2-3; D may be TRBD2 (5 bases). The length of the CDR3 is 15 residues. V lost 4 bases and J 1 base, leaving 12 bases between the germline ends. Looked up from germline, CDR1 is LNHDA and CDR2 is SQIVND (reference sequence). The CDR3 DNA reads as TGTGCCAGTAGTACCCCGAGCGGTGGCACAGATACGCAGTATTTT. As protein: CASSTPSGGTDTQYF.

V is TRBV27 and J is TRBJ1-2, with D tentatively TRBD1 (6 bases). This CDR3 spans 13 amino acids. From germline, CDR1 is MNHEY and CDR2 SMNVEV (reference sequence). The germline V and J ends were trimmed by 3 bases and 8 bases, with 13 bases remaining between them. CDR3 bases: TGTGCCAGCAGTTTGGCGGGGGGCGGAGGCTACACCTTC. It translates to CASSLAGGGGYTF.

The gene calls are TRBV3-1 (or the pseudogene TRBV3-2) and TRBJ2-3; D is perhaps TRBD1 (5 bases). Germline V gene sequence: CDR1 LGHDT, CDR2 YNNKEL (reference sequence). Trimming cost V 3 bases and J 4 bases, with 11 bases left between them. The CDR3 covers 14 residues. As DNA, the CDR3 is TGTGCCAGCAGCCAGGACCAGGGCCCAGATACGCAGTATTTT. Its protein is CASSQDQGPDTQYF.

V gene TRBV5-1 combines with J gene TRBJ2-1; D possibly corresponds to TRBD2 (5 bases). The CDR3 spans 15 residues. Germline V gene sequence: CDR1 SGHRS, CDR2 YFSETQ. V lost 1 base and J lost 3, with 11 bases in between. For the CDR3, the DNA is TGCGCCAGCAGCTTGATGACGGGGAGCTACAATGAGCAGTTCTTC. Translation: CASSLMTGSYNEQFF.

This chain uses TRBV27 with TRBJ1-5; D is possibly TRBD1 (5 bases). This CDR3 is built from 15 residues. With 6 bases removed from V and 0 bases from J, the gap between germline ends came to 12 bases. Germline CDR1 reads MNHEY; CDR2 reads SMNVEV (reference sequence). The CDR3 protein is CASRIRTYSNQPQHF. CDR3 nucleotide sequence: TGTGCCAGCAGGATACGGACATATAGCAATCAGCCCCAGCATTTT.

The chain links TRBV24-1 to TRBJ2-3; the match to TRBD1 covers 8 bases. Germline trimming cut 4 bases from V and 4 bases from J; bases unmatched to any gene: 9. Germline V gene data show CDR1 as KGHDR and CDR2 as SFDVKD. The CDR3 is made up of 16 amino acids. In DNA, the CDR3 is TGTGCCACCAGTGACCCCCAGGGGGCAGTTGCAGATACGCAGTATTTT. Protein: CATSDPQGAVADTQYF.

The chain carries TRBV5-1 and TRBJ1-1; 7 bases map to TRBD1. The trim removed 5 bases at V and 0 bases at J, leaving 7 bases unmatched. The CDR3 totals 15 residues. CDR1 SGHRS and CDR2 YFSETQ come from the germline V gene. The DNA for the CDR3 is TGCGCCAGCAGTGAAAGGGGGCCGGTGAACACTGAAGCTTTCTTT. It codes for CASSERGPVNTEAFF.

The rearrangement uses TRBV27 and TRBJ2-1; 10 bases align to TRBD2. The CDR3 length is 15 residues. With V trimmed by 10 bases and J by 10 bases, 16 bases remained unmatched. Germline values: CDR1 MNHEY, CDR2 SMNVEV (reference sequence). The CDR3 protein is CAISRASGGQVEQFF. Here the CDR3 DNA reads TGTGCCATCTCGAGGGCTAGCGGGGGCCAGGTCGAGCAGTTCTTC.

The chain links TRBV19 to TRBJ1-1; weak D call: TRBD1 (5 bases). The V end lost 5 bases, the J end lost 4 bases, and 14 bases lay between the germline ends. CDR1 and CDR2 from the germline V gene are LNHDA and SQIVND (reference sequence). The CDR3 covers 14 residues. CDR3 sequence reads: CASSPARGATEAFF. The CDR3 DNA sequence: TGTGCCAGTAGTCCCGCAAGGGGTGCCACTGAAGCTTTCTTT.

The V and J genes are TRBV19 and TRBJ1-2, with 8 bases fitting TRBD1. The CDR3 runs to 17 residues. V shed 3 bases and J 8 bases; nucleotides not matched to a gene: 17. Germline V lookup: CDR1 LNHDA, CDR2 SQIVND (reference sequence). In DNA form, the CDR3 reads TGTGCCAGTAGTATCCTTCCAGGACAGGGATCTGACAAGGGCTACACCTTC. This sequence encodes CASSILPGQGSDKGYTF.

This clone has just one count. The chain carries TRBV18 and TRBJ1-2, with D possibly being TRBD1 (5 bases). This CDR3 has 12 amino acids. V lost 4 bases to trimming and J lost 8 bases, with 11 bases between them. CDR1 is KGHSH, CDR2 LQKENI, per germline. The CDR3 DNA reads TGTGCCAGCTCACTCAAACAGGAGGGCTACACCTTC. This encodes CASSLKQEGYTF. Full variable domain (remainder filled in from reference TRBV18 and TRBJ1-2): NAGVMQNPRHLVRRRGQEARLRCSPMKGHSHVYWYRQLPEEGLKFMVYLQKENIIDESGMPKERFSAEFPKEGPSILRIQQVVRGDSAAYFCASSLKQEGYTFGSGTRLTVV.

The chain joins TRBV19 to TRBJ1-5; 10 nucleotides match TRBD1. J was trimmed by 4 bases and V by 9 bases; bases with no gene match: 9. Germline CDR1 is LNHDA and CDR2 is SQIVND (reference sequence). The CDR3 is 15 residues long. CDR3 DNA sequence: TGTGCCAGCAAGGGGACAGGGGAAGGGAATCAGCCCCAGCATTTT. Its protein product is CASKGTGEGNQPQHF.

CDR3 protein: CASSLAGGFTDTQYF. CDR3 nucleotide sequence: TGCGCCAGCAGCTTAGCGGGGGGTTTCACAGATACGCAGTATTTT. The chain employs TRBV5-1 and TRBJ2-3, with 9 nucleotides matching TRBD2. Germline V gene lookup returns CDR1 SGHRS and CDR2 YFSETQ. Unmatched junction bases numbered 3, after V lost 2 bases and J lost 2 bases. The length of the CDR3 is 15 residues.

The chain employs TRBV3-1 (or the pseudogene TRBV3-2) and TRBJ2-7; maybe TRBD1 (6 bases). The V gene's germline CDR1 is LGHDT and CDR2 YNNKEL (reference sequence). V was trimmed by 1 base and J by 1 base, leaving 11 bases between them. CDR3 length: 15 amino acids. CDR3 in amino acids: CASSQAPGASYEQYF. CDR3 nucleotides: TGTGCCAGCAGCCAAGCTCCAGGGGCATCCTACGAGCAGTACTTC.

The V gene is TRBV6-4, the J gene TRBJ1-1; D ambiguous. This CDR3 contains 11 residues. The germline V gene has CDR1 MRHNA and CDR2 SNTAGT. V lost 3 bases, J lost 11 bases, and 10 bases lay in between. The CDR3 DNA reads TGTGCCAGCAGTGATGAAAGCGAGGCTTTCTTT. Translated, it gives CASSDESEAFF.

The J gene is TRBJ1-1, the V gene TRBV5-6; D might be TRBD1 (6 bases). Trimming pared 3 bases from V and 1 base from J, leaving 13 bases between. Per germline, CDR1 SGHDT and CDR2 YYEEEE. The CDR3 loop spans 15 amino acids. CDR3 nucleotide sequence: TGTGCCAGCAGCTCTACAGGGCCGCAGAACACTGAAGCTTTCTTT. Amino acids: CASSSTGPQNTEAFF.

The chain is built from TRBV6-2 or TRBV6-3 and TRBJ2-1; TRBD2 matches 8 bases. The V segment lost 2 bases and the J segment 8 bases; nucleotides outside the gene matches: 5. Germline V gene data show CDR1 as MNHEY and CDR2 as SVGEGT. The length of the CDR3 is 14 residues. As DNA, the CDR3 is TGTGCCAGCAGTTACGGGACTAGGGTCGATGAGCAGTTCTTC. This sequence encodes CASSYGTRVDEQFF.

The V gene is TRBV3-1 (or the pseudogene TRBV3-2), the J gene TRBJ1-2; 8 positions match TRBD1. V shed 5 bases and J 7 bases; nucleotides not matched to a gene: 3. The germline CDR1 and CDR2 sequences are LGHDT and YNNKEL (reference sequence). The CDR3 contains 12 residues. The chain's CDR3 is CASSGTGGGYTF. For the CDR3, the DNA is TGTGCCAGCAGCGGGACAGGCGGTGGCTACACCTTC.

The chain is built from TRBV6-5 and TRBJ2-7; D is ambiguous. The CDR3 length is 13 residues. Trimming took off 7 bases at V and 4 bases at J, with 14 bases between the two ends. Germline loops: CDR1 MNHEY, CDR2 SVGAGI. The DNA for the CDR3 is TGTGCCAGCAAATTTCTCGTCGGGTACGAGCAGTACTTC. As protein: CASKFLVGYEQYF.

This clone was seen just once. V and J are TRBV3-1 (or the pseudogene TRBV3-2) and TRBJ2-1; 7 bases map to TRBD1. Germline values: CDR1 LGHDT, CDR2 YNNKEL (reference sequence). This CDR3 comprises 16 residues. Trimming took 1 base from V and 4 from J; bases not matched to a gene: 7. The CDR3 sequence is CASSQVGTATYNEQFF. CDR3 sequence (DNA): TGTGCCAGCAGCCAAGTCGGGACAGCCACTTACAATGAGCAGTTCTTC.

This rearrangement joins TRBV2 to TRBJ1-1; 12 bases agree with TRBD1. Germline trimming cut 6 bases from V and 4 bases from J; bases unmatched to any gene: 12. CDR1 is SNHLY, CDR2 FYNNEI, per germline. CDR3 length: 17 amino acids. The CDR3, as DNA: TGTGCCAGCAGCGCCGGGGGACAGGGGGCGTTTGGCACTGAAGCTTTCTTT. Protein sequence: CASSAGGQGAFGTEAFF.

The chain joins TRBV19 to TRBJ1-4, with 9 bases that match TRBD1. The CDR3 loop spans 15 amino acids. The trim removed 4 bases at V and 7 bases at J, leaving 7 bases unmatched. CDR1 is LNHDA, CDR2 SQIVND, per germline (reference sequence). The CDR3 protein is CASSSSTGGSEKLFF. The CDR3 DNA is TGTGCCAGTAGTAGCTCCACAGGGGGCAGTGAAAAACTGTTTTTT.

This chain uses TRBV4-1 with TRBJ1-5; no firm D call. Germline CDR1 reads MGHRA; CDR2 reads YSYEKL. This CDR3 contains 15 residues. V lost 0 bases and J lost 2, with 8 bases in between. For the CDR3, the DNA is TGCGCCAGCAGCCAAGATTGGAGACGCAATCAGCCCCAGCATTTT. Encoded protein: CASSQDWRRNQPQHF.

The CDR3 spells CASSYSNQGNQPQHF. DNA of the CDR3: TGTGCCAGCAGTTACTCGAACCAGGGCAATCAGCCCCAGCATTTT. The gene calls are TRBV6-5 and TRBJ1-5, with D unresolved. The germline V gene encodes CDR1 MNHEY and CDR2 SVGAGI. The ends were cut back, 0 bases at V and 2 bases at J, with 8 bases in the middle. This CDR3 region has 15 residues.

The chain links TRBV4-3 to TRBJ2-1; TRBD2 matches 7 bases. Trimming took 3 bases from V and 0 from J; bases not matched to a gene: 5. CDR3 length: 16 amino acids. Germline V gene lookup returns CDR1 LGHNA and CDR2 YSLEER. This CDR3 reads CASSHLAVGSYNEQFF. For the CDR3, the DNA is TGCGCCAGCAGCCATCTAGCGGTAGGCTCCTACAATGAGCAGTTCTTC.

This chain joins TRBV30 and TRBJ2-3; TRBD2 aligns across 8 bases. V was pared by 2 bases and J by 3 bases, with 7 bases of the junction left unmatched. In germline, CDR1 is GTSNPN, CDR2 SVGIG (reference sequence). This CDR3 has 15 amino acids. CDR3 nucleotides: TGTGCCTGGAGTTCAGCGGGGGTGGGAACAGATACGCAGTATTTT. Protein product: CAWSSAGVGTDTQYF.

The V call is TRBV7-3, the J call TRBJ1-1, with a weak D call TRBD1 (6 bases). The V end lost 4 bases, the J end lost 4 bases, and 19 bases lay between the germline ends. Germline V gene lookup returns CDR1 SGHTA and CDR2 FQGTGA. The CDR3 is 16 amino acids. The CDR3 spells CASSSQGRGVSTEAFF. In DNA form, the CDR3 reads TGTGCCAGCAGCTCCCAGGGGAGAGGAGTAAGCACTGAAGCTTTCTTT.

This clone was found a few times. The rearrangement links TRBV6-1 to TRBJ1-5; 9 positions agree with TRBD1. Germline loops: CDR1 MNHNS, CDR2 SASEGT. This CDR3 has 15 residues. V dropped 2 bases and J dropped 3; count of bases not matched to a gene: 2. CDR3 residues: CASSETQGANQPQHF. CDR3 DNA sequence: TGTGCCAGCAGTGAAACACAGGGGGCCAATCAGCCCCAGCATTTT.

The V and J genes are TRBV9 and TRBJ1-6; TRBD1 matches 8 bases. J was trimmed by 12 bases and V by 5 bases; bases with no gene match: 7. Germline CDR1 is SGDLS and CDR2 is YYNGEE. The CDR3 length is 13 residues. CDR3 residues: CASSPRQGRPLHF. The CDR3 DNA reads TGTGCCAGCAGTCCTCGACAGGGGAGACCCCTCCACTTT. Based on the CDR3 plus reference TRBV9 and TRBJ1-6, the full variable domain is DSGVTQTPKHLITATGQRVTLRCSPRSGDLSVYWYQQSLDQGLQFLIQYYNGEERAKGNILERFSAQQFPDLHSELNLSSLELGDSALYFCASSPRQGRPLHFGNGTRLTVT.